This TCR beta chain was found in a study of monozygotic twins with inflammatory bowel disease. Germline V gene sequence: CDR1 SGHTA, CDR2 FQGNSA. This CDR3 contains 16 residues. The draw for each donor consisted of a single 2.5 ml blood sample. The input for each TCR library was roughly 3,600 ng of total RNA. Per individual sample, eight separate reactions were used to make cDNA. TCRdb reprocessed the 5' RACE reads and stores each CDR3 protein as one record, lacking DNA. This sample's table has roughly 160,000 distinct CDR3 sequences. This chain links TRBV7-2 with TRBJ1-2; the TRBD1 assignment by TCRdb is unverifiable without DNA. The TCR sequence derives from a human donor with ulcerative colitis or Crohn's disease, or a healthy co-twin of an affected twin (not recorded which). Specimen: blood. The CDR3 reads CASSLVFGQGRDGYTF.